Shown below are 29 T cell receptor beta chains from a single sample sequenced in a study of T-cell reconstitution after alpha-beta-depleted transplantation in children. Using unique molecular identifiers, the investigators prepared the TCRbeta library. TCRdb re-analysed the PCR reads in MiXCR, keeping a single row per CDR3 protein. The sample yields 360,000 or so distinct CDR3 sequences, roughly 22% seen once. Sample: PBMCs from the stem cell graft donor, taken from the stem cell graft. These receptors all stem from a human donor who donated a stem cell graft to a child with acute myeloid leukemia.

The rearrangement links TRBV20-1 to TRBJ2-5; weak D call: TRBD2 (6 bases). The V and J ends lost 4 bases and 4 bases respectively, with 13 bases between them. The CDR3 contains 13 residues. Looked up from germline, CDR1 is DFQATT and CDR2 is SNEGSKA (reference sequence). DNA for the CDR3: TGCAGTGCTACCGCAGCGGGCGGAGAGACCCAGTACTTC. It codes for CSATAAGGETQYF.

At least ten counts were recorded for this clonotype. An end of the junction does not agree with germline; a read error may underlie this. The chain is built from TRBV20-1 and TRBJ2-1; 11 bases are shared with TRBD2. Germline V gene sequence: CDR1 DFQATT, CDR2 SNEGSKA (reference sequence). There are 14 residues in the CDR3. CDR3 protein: CSARGTSGSNEQFF. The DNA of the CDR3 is TGCAGTGCCAGAGGGACTAGCGGATCCAATGAGCAGTTCTTC.

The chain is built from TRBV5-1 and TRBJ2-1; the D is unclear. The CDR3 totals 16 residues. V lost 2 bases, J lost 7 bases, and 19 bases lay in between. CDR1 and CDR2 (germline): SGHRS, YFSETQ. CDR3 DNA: TGCGCCAGCAGCTTCTTATGGGCAGGTGAAGAAAATGAGCAGTTCTTC. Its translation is CASSFLWAGEENEQFF.

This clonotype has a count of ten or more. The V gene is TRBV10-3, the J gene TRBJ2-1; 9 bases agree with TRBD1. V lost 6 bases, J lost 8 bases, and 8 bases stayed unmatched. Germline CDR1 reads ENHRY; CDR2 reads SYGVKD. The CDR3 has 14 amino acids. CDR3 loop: CAIRGGTGHDEQFF. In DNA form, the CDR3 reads TGTGCCATCAGGGGGGGGACAGGGCATGATGAGCAGTTCTTC.

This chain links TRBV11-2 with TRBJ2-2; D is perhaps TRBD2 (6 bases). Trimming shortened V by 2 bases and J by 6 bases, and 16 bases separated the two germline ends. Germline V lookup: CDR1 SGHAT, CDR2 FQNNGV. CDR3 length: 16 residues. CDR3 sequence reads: CASSLFDGRYAGELFF. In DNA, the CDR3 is TGTGCCAGCAGCTTATTTGACGGGAGATACGCCGGGGAGCTGTTTTTT.

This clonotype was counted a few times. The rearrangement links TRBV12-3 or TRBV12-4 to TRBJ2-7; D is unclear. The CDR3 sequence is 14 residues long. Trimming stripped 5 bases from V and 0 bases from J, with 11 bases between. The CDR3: CASSPPTSSYEQYF. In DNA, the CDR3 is TGTGCCAGCAGTCCCCCGACATCCTCCTACGAGCAGTACTTC.

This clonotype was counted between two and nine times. The CDR3 sequence: CASSFGTGSNQPQHF. Here the CDR3 DNA reads TGTGCCAGCAGCTTCGGGACAGGGTCCAATCAGCCCCAGCATTTT. The chain has TRBV7-2 and TRBJ1-5, with TRBD1 identical over 9 bases. Germline V gene lookup returns CDR1 SGHTA and CDR2 FQGNSA. The trim removed 3 bases at V and 3 bases at J, leaving 3 bases unmatched. This CDR3 region has 15 residues.

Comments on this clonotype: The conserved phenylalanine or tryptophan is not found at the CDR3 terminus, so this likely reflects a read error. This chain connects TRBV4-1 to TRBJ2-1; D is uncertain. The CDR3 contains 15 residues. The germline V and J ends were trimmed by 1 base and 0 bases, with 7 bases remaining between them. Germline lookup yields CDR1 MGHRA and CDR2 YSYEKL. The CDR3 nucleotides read TGCGCCAGCAGCCAAGTCAGGAACTCCTACAATGAGCAGTTCTAC. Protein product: CASSQVRNSYNEQFY.

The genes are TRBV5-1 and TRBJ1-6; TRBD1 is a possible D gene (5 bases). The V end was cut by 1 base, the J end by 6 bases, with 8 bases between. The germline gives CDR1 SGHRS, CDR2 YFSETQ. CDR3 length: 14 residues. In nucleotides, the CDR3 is TGCGCCAGCAGCTTGCAGGGATTTAATTCACCCCTCCACTTT. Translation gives CASSLQGFNSPLHF.

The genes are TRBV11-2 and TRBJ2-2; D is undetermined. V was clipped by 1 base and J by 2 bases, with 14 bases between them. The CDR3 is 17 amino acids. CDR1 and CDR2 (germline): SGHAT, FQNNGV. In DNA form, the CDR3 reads TGTGCCAGCAGCTTAGTTTGGCAGGTCTTTAACACCGGGGAGCTGTTTTTT. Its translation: CASSLVWQVFNTGELFF.

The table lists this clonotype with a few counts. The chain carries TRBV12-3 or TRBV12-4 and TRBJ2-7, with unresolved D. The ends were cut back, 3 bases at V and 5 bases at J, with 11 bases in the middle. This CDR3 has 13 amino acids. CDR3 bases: TGTGCCAGCAGTTTGCGGTATCGGGACGAGCAGTACTTC. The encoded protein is CASSLRYRDEQYF.

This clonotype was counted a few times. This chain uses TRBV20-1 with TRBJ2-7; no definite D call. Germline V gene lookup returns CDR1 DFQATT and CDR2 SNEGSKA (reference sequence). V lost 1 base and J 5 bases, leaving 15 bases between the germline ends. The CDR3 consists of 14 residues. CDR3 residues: CSARARRKAHEQYF. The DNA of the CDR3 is TGCAGTGCTAGAGCGCGGCGAAAGGCCCACGAGCAGTACTTC.

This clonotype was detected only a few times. Here the CDR3 reads CASSQGHSTDTQYF. The CDR3 coding sequence is TGTGCCAGCAGTCAGGGACATAGCACAGATACGCAGTATTTT. This chain uses TRBV7-2 with TRBJ2-3; possible D gene TRBD1, 6 bases. This CDR3 comprises 14 residues. Germline V gene lookup returns CDR1 SGHTA and CDR2 FQGNSA. Trimming removed 6 bases from V and 0 bases from J, with 10 bases in between. The full variable domain, its missing parts supplied by reference TRBV7-2 and TRBJ2-3, is GAGVSQSPSNKVTEKGKDVELRCDPISGHTALYWYRQSLGQGLEFLIYFQGNSAPDKSGLPSDRFSAERTGGSVSTLTIQRTQQEDSAVYLCASSQGHSTDTQYFGPGTRLTVL.

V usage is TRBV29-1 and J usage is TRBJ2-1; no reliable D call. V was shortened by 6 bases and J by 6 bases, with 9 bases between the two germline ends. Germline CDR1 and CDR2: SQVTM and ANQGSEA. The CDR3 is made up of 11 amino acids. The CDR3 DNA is TGCAGCGTCACGTGGGGCAATGAGCAGTTCTTC. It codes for CSVTWGNEQFF.

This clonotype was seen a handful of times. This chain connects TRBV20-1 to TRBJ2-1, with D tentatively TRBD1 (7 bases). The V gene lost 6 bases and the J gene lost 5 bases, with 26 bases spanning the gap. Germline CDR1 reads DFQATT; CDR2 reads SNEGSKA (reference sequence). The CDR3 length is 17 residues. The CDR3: CSATMEGRAGGNNEQFF. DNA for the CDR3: TGCAGTGCCACTATGGAAGGCAGGGCAGGGGGGAACAATGAGCAGTTCTTC.

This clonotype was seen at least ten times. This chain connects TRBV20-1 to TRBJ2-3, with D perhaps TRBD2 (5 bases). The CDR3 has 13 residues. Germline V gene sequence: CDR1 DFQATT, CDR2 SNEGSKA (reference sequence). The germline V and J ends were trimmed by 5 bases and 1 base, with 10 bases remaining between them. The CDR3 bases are TGCAGTGCTCCGGACTTCCGCACAGATACGCAGTATTTT. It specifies CSAPDFRTDTQYF.

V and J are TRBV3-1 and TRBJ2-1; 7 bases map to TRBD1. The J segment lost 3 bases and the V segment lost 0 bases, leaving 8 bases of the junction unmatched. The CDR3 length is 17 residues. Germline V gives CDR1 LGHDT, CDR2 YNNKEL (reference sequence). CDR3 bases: TGTGCCAGCAGCCAAGATTCCTCGGCAGGGGGCTACAATGAGCAGTTCTTC. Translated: CASSQDSSAGGYNEQFF.

The CDR3 DNA is TGTGCCAGCAGCGCTTCCGGGACCAAACAAGAGACCCAGTACTTC. It codes for CASSASGTKQETQYF. The chain combines TRBV9 with TRBJ2-5; D possibly uses TRBD1 or TRBD2 (5 bases each). CDR3 length: 15 amino acids. Trimming took 3 bases from V and 2 from J, leaving 14 bases between them. CDR1 is SGDLS and CDR2 is YYNGEE in the germline V gene.

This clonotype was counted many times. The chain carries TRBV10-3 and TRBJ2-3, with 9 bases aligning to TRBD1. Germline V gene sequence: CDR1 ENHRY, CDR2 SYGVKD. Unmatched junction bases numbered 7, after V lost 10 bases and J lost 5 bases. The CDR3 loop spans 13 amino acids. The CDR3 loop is CATADRGRDTQYF. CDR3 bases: TGTGCCACCGCAGACAGGGGGAGAGATACGCAGTATTTT.

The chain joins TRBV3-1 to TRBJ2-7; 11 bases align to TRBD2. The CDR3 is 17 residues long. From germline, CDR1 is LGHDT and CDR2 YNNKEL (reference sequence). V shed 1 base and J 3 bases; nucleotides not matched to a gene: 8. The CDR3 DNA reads TGTGCCAGCAGCCAAGGGGTTCGACTAGCGGGAATCTACGAGCAGTACTTC. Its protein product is CASSQGVRLAGIYEQYF.

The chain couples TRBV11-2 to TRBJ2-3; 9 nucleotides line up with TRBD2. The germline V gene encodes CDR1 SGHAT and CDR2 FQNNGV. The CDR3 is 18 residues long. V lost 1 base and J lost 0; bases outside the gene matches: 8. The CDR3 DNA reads TGTGCCAGCAGCTTAGTCCTAGCGGGAAGGACTAGCACAGATACGCAGTATTTT. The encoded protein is CASSLVLAGRTSTDTQYF.

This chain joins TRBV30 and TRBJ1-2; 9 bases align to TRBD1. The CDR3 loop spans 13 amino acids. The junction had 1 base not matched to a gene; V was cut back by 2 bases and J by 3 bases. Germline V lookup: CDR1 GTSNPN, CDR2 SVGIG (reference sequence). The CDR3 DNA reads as TGTGCCTGGAGTAGACAGGGGGACTATGGCTACACCTTC. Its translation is CAWSRQGDYGYTF.

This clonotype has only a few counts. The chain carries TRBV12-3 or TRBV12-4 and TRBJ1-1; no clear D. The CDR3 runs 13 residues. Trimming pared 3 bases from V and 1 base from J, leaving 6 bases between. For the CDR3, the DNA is TGTGCCAGCAGTTTTTCGGGGAACACTGAAGCTTTCTTT. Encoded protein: CASSFSGNTEAFF.

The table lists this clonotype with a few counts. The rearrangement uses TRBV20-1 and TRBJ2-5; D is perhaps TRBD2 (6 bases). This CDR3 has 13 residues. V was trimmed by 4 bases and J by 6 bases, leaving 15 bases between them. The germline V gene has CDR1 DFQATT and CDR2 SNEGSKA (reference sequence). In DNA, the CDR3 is TGCAGTGCTATCCCGGGAGCTTTGCAGACCCAGTACTTC. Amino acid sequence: CSAIPGALQTQYF.

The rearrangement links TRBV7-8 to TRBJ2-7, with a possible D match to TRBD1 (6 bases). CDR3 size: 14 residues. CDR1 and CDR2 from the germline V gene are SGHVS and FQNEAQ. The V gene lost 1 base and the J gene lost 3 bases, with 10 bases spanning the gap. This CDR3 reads CASSLVLRGYEQYF. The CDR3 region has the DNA TGTGCCAGCAGCTTAGTTCTCAGGGGCTACGAGCAGTACTTC.

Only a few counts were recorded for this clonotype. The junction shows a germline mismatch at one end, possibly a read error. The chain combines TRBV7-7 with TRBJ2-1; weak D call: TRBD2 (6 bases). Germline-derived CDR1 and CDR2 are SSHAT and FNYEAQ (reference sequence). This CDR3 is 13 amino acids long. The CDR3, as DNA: TGTGCTAGCAGCTTAGCGAAGGCGGGAGAGCAGTTCTTC. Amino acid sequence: CASSLAKAGEQFF. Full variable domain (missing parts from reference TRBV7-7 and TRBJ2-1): GAGVSQSPRYKVTKRGQDVTLRCDPISSHATLYWYQQALGQGPEFLTYFNYEAQPDKSGLPSDRFSAERPEGSISTLTIQRTEQRDSAMYRCASSLAKAGEQFFGPGTRLTVL.

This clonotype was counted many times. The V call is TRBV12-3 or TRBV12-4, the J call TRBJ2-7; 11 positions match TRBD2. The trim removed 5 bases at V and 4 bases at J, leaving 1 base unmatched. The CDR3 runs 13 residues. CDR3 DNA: TGTGCCAGCAGTGCTAGCGGGAGGTACGAGCAGTACTTC. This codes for CASSASGRYEQYF.

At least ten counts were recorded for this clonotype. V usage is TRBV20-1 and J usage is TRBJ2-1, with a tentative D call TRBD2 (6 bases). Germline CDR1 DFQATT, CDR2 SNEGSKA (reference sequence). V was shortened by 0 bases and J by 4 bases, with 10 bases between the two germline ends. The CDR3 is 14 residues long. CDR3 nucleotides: TGCAGTGCTAGAGATAAGGCGGGATACAATGAGCAGTTCTTC. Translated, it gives CSARDKAGYNEQFF.

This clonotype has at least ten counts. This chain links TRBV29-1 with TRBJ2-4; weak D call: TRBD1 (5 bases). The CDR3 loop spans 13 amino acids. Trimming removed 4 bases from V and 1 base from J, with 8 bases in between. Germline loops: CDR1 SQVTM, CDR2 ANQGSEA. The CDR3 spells CSVVSGAKNIQYF. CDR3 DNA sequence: TGCAGCGTTGTCTCAGGGGCCAAAAACATTCAGTACTTC.